What follows are 20 T cell receptor beta chains derived from one specimen sequenced in a study of blood T cell repertoires in COVID-19. Sequencing was performed with immunoSEQ multiplex PCR; in TCRdb, only in-frame clones are kept and a portion is missing. Of 130,000 or so clones listed, around 80% were seen once; the top ten hold 12%. Sequencing input: peripheral blood. Every receptor here comes from a woman aged 55-70 years with acute or convalescent COVID-19.

This clone was counted only a few times. The CDR3 bases are TGTGCTAGTGGTTTGGCCCTCCTCACTGACAGGGTCGTCACTGAAGCTTTCTTT. Amino acid sequence: CASGLALLTDRVVTEAFF. This sequence joins TRBV12-5 and TRBJ1-1; 7 positions agree with TRBD1. The V segment lost 1 base and the J segment 4 bases; nucleotides outside the gene matches: 15. This CDR3 region has 18 residues. Looked up from germline, CDR1 is LGHNT and CDR2 is FRNRAP.

Many counts were recorded for this clone. The chain combines TRBV2 with TRBJ2-1; maybe TRBD2 (6 bases). Per the germline V gene, CDR1 is SNHLY and CDR2 is FYNNEI. Trimming left V 8 bases short and J 10 bases short, with 21 bases between. The CDR3 consists of 14 residues. CDR3 sequence: CASVSSGPLGEQFF. CDR3 nucleotides: TGTGCCAGCGTGAGTAGCGGACCTTTGGGGGAGCAGTTCTTC.

The V gene is TRBV5-1, the J gene TRBJ1-1, with 11 bases matching TRBD1. Germline CDR1 reads SGHRS; CDR2 reads YFSETQ. The CDR3 is made up of 14 amino acids. The J segment lost 10 bases and the V segment lost 0 bases, leaving 5 bases of the junction unmatched. This CDR3 is CASSLGDRGSGAFF. CDR3 nucleotide sequence: TGCGCCAGCAGCTTGGGGGACAGGGGGAGTGGAGCTTTCTTT.

V and J are TRBV5-1 and TRBJ1-2; D unresolved. Germline V gene data show CDR1 as SGHRS and CDR2 as YFSETQ. The CDR3 sequence is 13 residues long. Trimming stripped 5 bases from V and 2 bases from J, with 10 bases between. CDR3 in amino acids: CASSPTENYGYTF. Here the CDR3 DNA reads TGCGCCAGCAGTCCCACAGAGAACTATGGCTACACCTTC.

V is TRBV5-3 and J is TRBJ1-2, with 8 positions matching TRBD1. TRBV5-3 is filed as an ORF, its function uncertain. This CDR3 region has 16 residues. V dropped 4 bases and J dropped 0; count of bases not matched to a gene: 8. In nucleotides, the CDR3 is TGTGCCAGAAGCACCGGACAGGGTTTCACTAACTATGGCTACACCTTC. It translates to CARSTGQGFTNYGYTF.

This chain uses TRBV5-1 with TRBJ2-3; 9 bases align to TRBD1. The CDR3 length is 15 residues. Looked up from germline, CDR1 is SGHRS and CDR2 is YFSETQ. V lost 0 bases to trimming and J lost 6 bases; unmatched junction nucleotides: 5. CDR3 protein: CASSLDRGQSDTQYF. The CDR3 DNA is TGCGCCAGCAGCTTGGACAGGGGGCAGTCTGATACGCAGTATTTT.

The chain is built from TRBV11-2 and TRBJ1-6; D is perhaps TRBD1 (5 bases). Germline V lookup: CDR1 SGHAT, CDR2 FQNNGV. V was pared by 3 bases and J by 9 bases, with 12 bases between. The CDR3 runs to 14 residues. CDR3 region: CASSFQGPSSPLHF. CDR3 in DNA: TGTGCCAGCAGCTTCCAGGGTCCCAGTTCACCCCTCCACTTT.

This clone was detected a few times. Other DNA sequences in the sample encode the same CDR3. The rearrangement joins TRBV5-1 to TRBJ1-1, with D uncertain. Trimming took off 2 bases at V and 1 base at J, with 9 bases between the two ends. This CDR3 is built from 14 residues. Germline CDR1 and CDR2: SGHRS and YFSETQ. This CDR3 is CASSLAAENTEAFF. CDR3 DNA: TGCGCCAGCAGCTTAGCGGCTGAGAACACTGAAGCTTTCTTT.

CDR3 residues: CASSLAPDSPLHF. Here the CDR3 DNA reads TGTGCCAGCAGTTTAGCGCCAGATTCACCCCTCCACTTT. The gene calls are TRBV12-3 or TRBV12-4 and TRBJ1-6; D unresolved. V dropped 0 bases and J dropped 8 bases, with 5 bases sitting between them. The CDR3 has 13 residues.

The V gene is TRBV6-2 or TRBV6-3, the J gene TRBJ1-5; D is unclear. Deletions cut 0 bases from V and 2 bases from J, with 17 bases between. There are 18 residues in the CDR3. Germline V gene lookup returns CDR1 MNHEY and CDR2 SVGEGT. CDR3 DNA sequence: TGTGCCAGCAGTTACTCCCTCGCCGATAAGACTGGCAATCAGCCCCAGCATTTT. Residues: CASSYSLADKTGNQPQHF.

This chain connects TRBV4-1 to TRBJ2-1; weak D call: TRBD2 (6 bases). Trimming pared 5 bases from V and 5 bases from J, leaving 25 bases between. The CDR3 covers 18 residues. Germline V CDR1 and CDR2: MGHRA, YSYEKL. The CDR3 region has the DNA TGCGCCAGCAGCTCACGAACCACTACCTTCGGGGGAAACAATGAGCAGTTCTTC. Translation: CASSSRTTTFGGNNEQFF.

V usage is TRBV5-5 and J usage is TRBJ1-1; a weak D match, TRBD1 (5 bases). Germline CDR1 reads SGHKS; CDR2 reads YYEKEE (reference sequence). CDR3 length: 15 amino acids. Trimming cost V 1 base and J 2 bases, with 12 bases left between them. CDR3 sequence reads: CASSLLGALNTEAFF. The DNA of the CDR3 is TGTGCCAGCAGCTTGTTAGGGGCCCTAAACACTGAAGCTTTCTTT.

This chain links TRBV27 with TRBJ1-2; perhaps TRBD1 as D (6 bases). This CDR3 region has 15 residues. The V gene's germline CDR1 is MNHEY and CDR2 SMNVEV (reference sequence). The V and J ends lost 4 bases and 8 bases respectively, with 20 bases between them. The CDR3 region is CASSSPSTGSGGYTF. The CDR3 DNA follows: TGTGCCAGCAGTTCCCCTTCGACAGGATCGGGCGGCTACACCTTC.

The rearrangement links TRBV2 to TRBJ1-1, with D unresolved. CDR3 length: 13 amino acids. Germline assignment: CDR1 SNHLY and CDR2 FYNNEI. Trimming left V 5 bases short and J 4 bases short, with 11 bases between. CDR3: CASSTNSGTEAFF. The CDR3 region has the DNA TGTGCCAGCAGTACAAACTCGGGCACTGAAGCTTTCTTT.

V and J are TRBV5-4 and TRBJ2-3; D perhaps matches TRBD1 (5 bases). This CDR3 comprises 15 residues. Germline V gene lookup returns CDR1 SGHNT and CDR2 YYREEE (reference sequence). V lost 1 base and J lost 0, with 9 bases in between. CDR3 nucleotide sequence: TGTGCCAGCAGCTTGATAGACAGCAGCACAGATACGCAGTATTTT. Translating gives CASSLIDSSTDTQYF.

The chain combines TRBV18 with TRBJ2-7; TRBD1 agrees at 9 bases. This CDR3 contains 14 residues. Trimming took 3 bases from V and 4 from J; bases not matched to a gene: 4. Germline values: CDR1 KGHSH, CDR2 LQKENI. In nucleotides, the CDR3 is TGTGCCAGCTCACCTCGGGACAGGGTATACGAGCAGTACTTC. It specifies CASSPRDRVYEQYF. Combining the CDR3 with reference TRBV18 and TRBJ2-7 gives the whole variable domain NAGVMQNPRHLVRRRGQEARLRCSPMKGHSHVYWYRQLPEEGLKFMVYLQKENIIDESGMPKERFSAEFPKEGPSILRIQQVVRGDSAAYFCASSPRDRVYEQYFGPGTRLTVT.

The chain joins TRBV28 to TRBJ1-2; 8 bases fit TRBD1. The CDR3 extends over 16 amino acids. CDR1 and CDR2 from the germline V gene are MDHEN and SYDVKM. J gave up 4 bases and V 4 bases, and 11 bases lay outside the gene matches. In DNA, the CDR3 is TGTGCCAGCAGTTCTACGGGCCGGACAGGGACCTATGGCTACACCTTC. It yields the protein CASSSTGRTGTYGYTF.

The rearrangement links TRBV9 to TRBJ1-3; 9 nucleotides agree with TRBD1. CDR1 SGDLS and CDR2 YYNGEE come from the germline V gene. J gave up 7 bases and V 4 bases, and 3 bases lay outside the gene matches. The CDR3 covers 13 residues. The CDR3 coding sequence is TGTGCCAGCAGCCCCGGGACAGGGAACACCATATATTTT. Residues: CASSPGTGNTIYF.

The V call is TRBV11-2, the J call TRBJ1-1; D not resolved. This CDR3 spans 16 amino acids. Germline CDR1 and CDR2: SGHAT and FQNNGV. Trimming removed 0 bases from V and 4 bases from J, with 15 bases in between. The CDR3 spells CASSLDPREWVTEAFF. The CDR3 nucleotides are TGTGCCAGCAGCTTAGACCCTAGAGAATGGGTCACTGAAGCTTTCTTT.

CDR3 sequence: CASSLGVTGEQYV. CDR3 nucleotide sequence: TGTGCCAGCAGCTTAGGAGTAACCGGGGAGCAGTACGTC. The V call is TRBV7-8, the J call TRBJ2-7; D is unclear. Germline lookup yields CDR1 SGHVS and CDR2 FQNEAQ. The CDR3 totals 13 residues. The ends were cut back, 1 base at V and 7 bases at J, with 11 bases in the middle.